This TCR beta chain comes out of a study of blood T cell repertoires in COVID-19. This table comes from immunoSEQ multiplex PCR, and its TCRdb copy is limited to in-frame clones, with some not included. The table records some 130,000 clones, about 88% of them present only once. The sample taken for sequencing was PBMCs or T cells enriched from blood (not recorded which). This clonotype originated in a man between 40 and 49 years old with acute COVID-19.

CDR3 amino acids: CASSQGPGTGISHSPLHF. In DNA form, the CDR3 reads TGTGCCAGCAGCCAAGGTCCCGGGACAGGGATCAGTCATTCACCCCTCCACTTT. This chain links TRBV3-1 (or the pseudogene TRBV3-2) with TRBJ1-6; 9 bases match TRBD1. The CDR3 contains 18 residues. V dropped 1 base and J dropped 8; count of bases not matched to a gene: 12. Germline assignment: CDR1 LGHDT and CDR2 YNNKEL (reference sequence).